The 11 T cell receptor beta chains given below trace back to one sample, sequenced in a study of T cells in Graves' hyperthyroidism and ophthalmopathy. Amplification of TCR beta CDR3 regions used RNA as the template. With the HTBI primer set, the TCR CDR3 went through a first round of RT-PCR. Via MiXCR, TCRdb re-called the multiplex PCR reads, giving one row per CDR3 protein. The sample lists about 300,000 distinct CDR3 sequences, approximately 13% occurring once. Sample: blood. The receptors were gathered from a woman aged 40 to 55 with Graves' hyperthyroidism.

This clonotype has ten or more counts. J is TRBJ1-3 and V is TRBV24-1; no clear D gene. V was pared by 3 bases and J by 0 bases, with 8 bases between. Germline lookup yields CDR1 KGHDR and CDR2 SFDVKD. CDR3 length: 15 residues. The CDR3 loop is CATSDGESSGNTIYF. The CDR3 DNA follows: TGTGCCACCAGTGATGGGGAGTCCTCTGGAAACACCATATATTTT.

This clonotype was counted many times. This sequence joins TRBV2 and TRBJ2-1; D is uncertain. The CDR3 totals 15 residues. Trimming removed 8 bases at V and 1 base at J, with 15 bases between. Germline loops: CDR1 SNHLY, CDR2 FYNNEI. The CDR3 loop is CASSSLDGSYNEQFF. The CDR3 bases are TGTGCCAGCTCCAGTCTGGACGGATCCTACAATGAGCAGTTCTTC.

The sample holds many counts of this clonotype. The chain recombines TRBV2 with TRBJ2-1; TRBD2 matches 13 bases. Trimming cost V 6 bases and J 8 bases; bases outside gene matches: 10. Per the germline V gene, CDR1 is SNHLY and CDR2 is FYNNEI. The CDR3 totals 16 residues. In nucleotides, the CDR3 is TGTGCCAGCAGCTCTGGACTAGCGGGAGCTTACCATGAGCAGTTCTTC. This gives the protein CASSSGLAGAYHEQFF.

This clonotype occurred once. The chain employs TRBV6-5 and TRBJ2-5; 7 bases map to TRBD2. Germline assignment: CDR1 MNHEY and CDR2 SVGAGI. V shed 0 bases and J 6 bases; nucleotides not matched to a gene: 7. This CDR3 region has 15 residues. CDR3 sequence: CASSYSRLAVKTQYF. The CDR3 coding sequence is TGTGCCAGCAGTTACTCGCGGCTAGCGGTTAAGACCCAGTACTTC.

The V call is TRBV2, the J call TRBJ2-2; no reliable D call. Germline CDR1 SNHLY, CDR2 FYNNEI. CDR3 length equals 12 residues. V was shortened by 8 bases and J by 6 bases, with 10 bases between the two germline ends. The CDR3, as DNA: TGTGCCAGCGGAACCGGGTCCGGGGAGCTGTTTTTT. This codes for CASGTGSGELFF.

The CDR3 region has the DNA TGTGCCAGCAGCGTACGGGACAGGGGGCTGAATCTTGACACTGAAGCTTTCTTT. Amino acid sequence: CASSVRDRGLNLDTEAFF. The genes are TRBV9 and TRBJ1-1; 12 positions agree with TRBD1. Germline V gene data show CDR1 as SGDLS and CDR2 as YYNGEE. The V gene end was trimmed by 1 base and the J gene end by 3 bases; junction bases not matched to a gene: 10. The CDR3 is made up of 18 amino acids.

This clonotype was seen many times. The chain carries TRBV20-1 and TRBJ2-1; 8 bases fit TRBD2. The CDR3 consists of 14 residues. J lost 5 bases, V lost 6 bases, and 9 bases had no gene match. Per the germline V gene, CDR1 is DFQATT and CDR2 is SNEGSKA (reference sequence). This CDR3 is CSAYPSGQNNEQFF. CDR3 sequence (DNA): TGCAGTGCATACCCTAGCGGGCAGAACAATGAGCAGTTCTTC.

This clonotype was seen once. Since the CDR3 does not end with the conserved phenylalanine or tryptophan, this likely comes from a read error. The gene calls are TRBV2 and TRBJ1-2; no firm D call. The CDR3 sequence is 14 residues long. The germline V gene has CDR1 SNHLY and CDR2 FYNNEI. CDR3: CASENGRLNCGYTL. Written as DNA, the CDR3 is TGTGCCAGCGAGAATGGCAGGTTGAACTGTGGCTACACCCTC.

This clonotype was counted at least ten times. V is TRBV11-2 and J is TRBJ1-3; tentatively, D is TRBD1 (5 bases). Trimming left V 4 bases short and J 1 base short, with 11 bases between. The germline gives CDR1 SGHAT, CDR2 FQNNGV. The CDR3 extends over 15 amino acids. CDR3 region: CASSWDGRSGNTIYF. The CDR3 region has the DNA TGTGCCAGCAGCTGGGACGGGAGATCTGGAAACACCATATATTTT.

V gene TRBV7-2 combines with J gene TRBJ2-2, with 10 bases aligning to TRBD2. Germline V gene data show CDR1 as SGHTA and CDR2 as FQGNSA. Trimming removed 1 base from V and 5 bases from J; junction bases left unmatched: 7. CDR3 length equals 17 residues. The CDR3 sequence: CASSLVLAGVYTGELFF. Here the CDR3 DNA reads TGTGCCAGCAGCTTAGTGCTAGCGGGAGTCTATACCGGGGAGCTGTTTTTT. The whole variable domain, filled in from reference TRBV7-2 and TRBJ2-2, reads GAGVSQSPSNKVTEKGKDVELRCDPISGHTALYWYRQSLGQGLEFLIYFQGNSAPDKSGLPSDRFSAERTGGSVSTLTIQRTQQEDSAVYLCASSLVLAGVYTGELFFGEGSRLTVL.

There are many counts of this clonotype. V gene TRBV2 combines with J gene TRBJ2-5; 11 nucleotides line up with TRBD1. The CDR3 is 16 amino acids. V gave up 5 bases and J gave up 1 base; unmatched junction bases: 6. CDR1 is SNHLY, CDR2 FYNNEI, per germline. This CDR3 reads CASSHRDRGGQETQYF. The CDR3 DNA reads TGTGCCAGCAGTCATAGGGACAGGGGGGGCCAAGAGACCCAGTACTTC.